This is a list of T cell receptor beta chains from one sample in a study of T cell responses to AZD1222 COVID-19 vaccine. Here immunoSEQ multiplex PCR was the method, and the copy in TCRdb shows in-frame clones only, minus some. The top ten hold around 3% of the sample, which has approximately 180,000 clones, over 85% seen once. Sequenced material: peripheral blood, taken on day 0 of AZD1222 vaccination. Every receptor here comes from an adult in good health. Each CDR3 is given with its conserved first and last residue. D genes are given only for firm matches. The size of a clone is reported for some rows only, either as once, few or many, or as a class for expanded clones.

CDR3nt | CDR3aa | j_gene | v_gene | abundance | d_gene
TGCGCCAGCAGCCAAGAGGGGCCCAACACTGAAGCTTTCTTT | CASSQEGPNTEAFF | TRBJ1-1 | TRBV4-1 | NA | NA
TGTGCCTGGACAATCGGGACTCCGGGGAACACCGGGGAGCTGTTTTTT | CAWTIGTPGNTGELFF | TRBJ2-2 | TRBV30 | NA | NA
TGTGCCAGCGGTGGGCAGGGGAAAGGCACTGAAGCTTTCTTT | CASGGQGKGTEAFF | TRBJ1-1 | TRBV2 | NA | NA
TGTGCCTGGAGTGTGGGAGTTACTGAAGCTTTCTTT | CAWSVGVTEAFF | TRBJ1-1 | TRBV30 | NA | NA
TGTGCCAGCAGCTGGGGGGACTACGAGCAGTACTTC | CASSWGDYEQYF | TRBJ2-7 | TRBV5-4 | NA | NA
TGCGCCAGCAGCTTCGGGACTAGCGGGAGTGCCAAAAACATTCAGTACTTC | CASSFGTSGSAKNIQYF | TRBJ2-4 | TRBV5-1 | NA | TRBD2
TGTGCCAGCAGACCCGGGACTAGGAAGGACTACGAGCAGTACTTC | CASRPGTRKDYEQYF | TRBJ2-7 | TRBV27 | NA | TRBD2
TGCGCCAGCAGCTTTCAGGGACGGACTGAAGCTTTCTTT | CASSFQGRTEAFF | TRBJ1-1 | TRBV5-1 | NA | NA
TGCAGTGCCAGGTTGCCAGATACGCAGTATTTT | CSARLPDTQYF | TRBJ2-3 | TRBV20-1 | NA | NA
TGTGCCAGTAGTCGCGCCTCAGCCTACGAGCAGTACTTC | CASSRASAYEQYF | TRBJ2-7 | TRBV19 | NA | NA
TGTGCCTGGAGAGCCACGAGGGTTGGCTATAACTATGGCTACACCTTC | CAWRATRVGYNYGYTF | TRBJ1-2 | TRBV30 | NA | NA
TGCGCCAGCAGCTTCGGACGGTTCTCTGGAAACACCATATATTTT | CASSFGRFSGNTIYF | TRBJ1-3 | TRBV5-1 | NA | NA
TGTGCCAGCAGTGAATGGTTAGCGGGAGGGAGCACCGGGGAGCTGTTTTTT | CASSEWLAGGSTGELFF | TRBJ2-2 | TRBV6-1 | NA | TRBD2
TGTGCCAGCAGTGAATGGAGTAGCTCTGGAAACACCATATATTTT | CASSEWSSSGNTIYF | TRBJ1-3 | TRBV6-1 | NA | NA
TGTGCCAGCAGCCAAGATATGGGGGAGTGGGACATTCAGTACTTC | CASSQDMGEWDIQYF | TRBJ2-4 | TRBV14 | once | NA
TGTGCCAGCAGCAACGAGGACCCTCGTGAAAAACTGTTTTTT | CASSNEDPREKLFF | TRBJ1-4 | TRBV6-5 | once | NA
TGTGCCAGCAGTTTTGGCGGAACCTACGAGCAGTACTTC | CASSFGGTYEQYF | TRBJ2-7 | TRBV12-3/TRBV12-4 | few | NA
TGTGCCAGCAGCCAAGACGGGCAGATGAACACTGAAGCTTTCTTT | CASSQDGQMNTEAFF | TRBJ1-1 | TRBV4-2 | NA | NA
TGTGCCAGCAGCAGACTAGCGGGGGAACTCTACGAGCAGTACTTC | CASSRLAGELYEQYF | TRBJ2-7 | TRBV7-2 | NA | TRBD2
TGTGCCAGCAGCCAAGAGGGCAGTTCCCGAAACACCATATATTTT | CASSQEGSSRNTIYF | TRBJ1-3 | TRBV4-2 | NA | NA
TGTGCCAGTACGTCGATCACAATGAGCAATCAGCCCCAGCATTTT | CASTSITMSNQPQHF | TRBJ1-5 | TRBV19 | NA | NA
TGTGCCAGCAGCCTCCTCGGACTAGCGGGAGGTGAGACCCAGTACTTC | CASSLLGLAGGETQYF | TRBJ2-5 | TRBV7-8 | NA | TRBD2
TGTGCCAGCAGCTTAGGGGACAGTGACTACAATGAGCAGTTCTTC | CASSLGDSDYNEQFF | TRBJ2-1 | TRBV7-6 | NA | TRBD1
TGTGCCAGCAGTGAGGGGGTCAATGGCTACACCTTC | CASSEGVNGYTF | TRBJ1-2 | TRBV2 | NA | NA
TGTGCCCCGCACCTAGAAATAGGCGAGCAGTACTTC | CAPHLEIGEQYF | TRBJ2-7 | TRBV27 | NA | NA
TGCGCCCACACCGGGATAAACTACGAGCAGTACTTC | CAHTGINYEQYF | TRBJ2-7 | TRBV10-1 | once | NA
TGCAGCGTAAGACCAGCGGCAATGAACACTGAAGCTTTCTTT | CSVRPAAMNTEAFF | TRBJ1-1 | TRBV29-1 | few | NA
TGCGCCAGCAGCTTGGGGGGGACACCCAATCAGCCCCAGCATTTT | CASSLGGTPNQPQHF | TRBJ1-5 | TRBV5-1 | NA | NA
TGTGCCATCAGTTCCGGACAGGGCGTCCCTAGCGCGAGCTCCTACAATGAGCAGTTCTTC | CAISSGQGVPSASSYNEQFF | TRBJ2-1 | TRBV10-3 | NA | TRBD1
TGTGCCAGCAGTTTAACGAACACCGGGGAGCTGTTTTTT | CASSLTNTGELFF | TRBJ2-2 | TRBV27 | NA | NA
TGTGCCAGCTCGATAGGAGAGGGTAACTATGGCTACACCTTC | CASSIGEGNYGYTF | TRBJ1-2 | TRBV9 | few | NA
TGTGCCAGCAGCGTCTGGGAGGGGATGGGAAACACCATATATTTT | CASSVWEGMGNTIYF | TRBJ1-3 | TRBV11-2 | NA | NA
TGTGCCAGCACTCCCGTGCATTCTTATTTC | CASTPVHSYF | TRBJ1-2 | TRBV21-1 | NA | NA
TGTGCCAGCAGCTTAGTTCGACAGCGGGACAGGGATTGGCAGCCCCAGCATTTT | CASSLVRQRDRDWQPQHF | TRBJ1-5 | TRBV7-2 | NA | TRBD1
TGTGCCAGCAGTTTATATGAGACAGGGAATGAAAAACTGTTTTTT | CASSLYETGNEKLFF | TRBJ1-4 | TRBV27 | NA | TRBD1
TGTGCCAGCAGCCCTCAAGCGGGAGGGATCACCGGGGAGCTGTTTTTT | CASSPQAGGITGELFF | TRBJ2-2 | TRBV9 | NA | TRBD2
TGTGCCAGCAGCGTAGAGGGTCCTGGAAACACCATATATTTT | CASSVEGPGNTIYF | TRBJ1-3 | TRBV9 | NA | NA
TGTGCCTGGAGTGTAGGACAGCCTGGAAACACCATATATTTT | CAWSVGQPGNTIYF | TRBJ1-3 | TRBV30 | NA | NA
TGTGCCAGCAGCTTAGCGAGGGGCAGGGGCGCCGGCGCGGGTGGCTACACCTTC | CASSLARGRGAGAGGYTF | TRBJ1-2 | TRBV7-8 | NA | NA
TGTGCCAGCAGCCGACAGGGGGCAGATACGCAGTATTTT | CASSRQGADTQYF | TRBJ2-3 | TRBV3-1/TRBV3-2 | NA | TRBD1
TGTGCCAGTAGTCCTCTTATGAATTCACCCCTCCACTTT | CASSPLMNSPLHF | TRBJ1-6 | TRBV19 | once | NA
TGCAGTGCTTGGGGGGCTGAAGCTTTCTTT | CSAWGAEAFF | TRBJ1-1 | TRBV20-1 | NA | NA
TGCGCCAGCAGACTACAGGGAGGGAAAACTGAAGCTTTCTTT | CASRLQGGKTEAFF | TRBJ1-1 | TRBV4-1 | NA | NA
TGTGCCAGCACGGGAGGGAATAATTCACCCCTCCACTTT | CASTGGNNSPLHF | TRBJ1-6 | TRBV2 | NA | NA
TGTGCTAGCGGGAGTTCAGAGACCCAGTACTTC | CASGSSETQYF | TRBJ2-5 | TRBV6-6 | few | TRBD2
TGTGCCAGCTCACCCGGCGGGGGGGGGACTTTCTACGAGCAGTACTTC | CASSPGGGGTFYEQYF | TRBJ2-7 | TRBV18 | few | TRBD2
TGTGCCAGCAGCTTAGTCCTAGGAGCCTACAATGAGCAGTTCTTC | CASSLVLGAYNEQFF | TRBJ2-1 | TRBV7-9 | NA | NA
TGTGCCAGTAGTAAGAGTTCCGTAGGGGGTTCACCCCTCCACTTT | CASSKSSVGGSPLHF | TRBJ1-6 | TRBV19 | NA | NA
TGTGCCTGGAGTGTCTTGGGGGTGGTGAACACTGAAGCTTTCTTT | CAWSVLGVVNTEAFF | TRBJ1-1 | TRBV30 | NA | NA
TGTGCCAGCAGTTTATGGGGTTGGGCCCAGCATTTT | CASSLWGWAQHF | TRBJ1-5 | TRBV28 | NA | NA
TGTGCCAGCAGCCGTCTCAGCGGAGGGGGAGACACTGAAGCTTTCTTT | CASSRLSGGGDTEAFF | TRBJ1-1 | TRBV7-9 | NA | NA
TGTGCCAGCAGCCAAGTTCTAGGGGGCCCCTATGGCTACACCTTC | CASSQVLGGPYGYTF | TRBJ1-2 | TRBV14 | NA | TRBD1
TGTGCCACGGTGCGGGGGACTGAAGCTTTCTTT | CATVRGTEAFF | TRBJ1-1 | TRBV2 | NA | NA